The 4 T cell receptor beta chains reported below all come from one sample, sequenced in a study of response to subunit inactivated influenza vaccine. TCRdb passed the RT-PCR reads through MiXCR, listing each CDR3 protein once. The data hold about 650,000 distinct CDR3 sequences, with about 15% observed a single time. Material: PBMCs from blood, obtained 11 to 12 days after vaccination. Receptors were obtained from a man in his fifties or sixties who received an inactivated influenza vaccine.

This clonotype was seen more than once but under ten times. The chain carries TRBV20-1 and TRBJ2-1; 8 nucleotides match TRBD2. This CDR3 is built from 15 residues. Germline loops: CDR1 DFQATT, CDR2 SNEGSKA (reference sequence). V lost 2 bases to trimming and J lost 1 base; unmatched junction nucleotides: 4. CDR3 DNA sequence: TGCAGTGCTAGACCCCTAGCGGGTTCCTACAATGAGCAGTTCTTC. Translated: CSARPLAGSYNEQFF.

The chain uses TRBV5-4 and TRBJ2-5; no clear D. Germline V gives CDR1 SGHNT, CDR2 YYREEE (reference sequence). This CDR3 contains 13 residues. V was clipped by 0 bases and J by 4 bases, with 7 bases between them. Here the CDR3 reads CASSLVHGETQYF. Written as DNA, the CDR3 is TGTGCCAGCAGCTTGGTTCACGGAGAGACCCAGTACTTC. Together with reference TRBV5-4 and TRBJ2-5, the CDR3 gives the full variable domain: ETGVTQSPTHLIKTRGQQVTLRCSSQSGHNTVSWYQQALGQGPQFIFQYYREEENGRGNFPPRFSGLQFPNYSSELNVNALELDDSALYLCASSLVHGETQYFGPGTRLLVL.

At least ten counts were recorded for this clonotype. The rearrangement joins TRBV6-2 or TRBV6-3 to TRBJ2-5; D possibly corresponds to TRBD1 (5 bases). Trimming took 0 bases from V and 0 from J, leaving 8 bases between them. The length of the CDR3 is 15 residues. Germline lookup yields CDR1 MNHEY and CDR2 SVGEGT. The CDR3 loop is CASSYSRRDQETQYF. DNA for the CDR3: TGTGCCAGCAGTTACTCGCGCAGGGACCAAGAGACCCAGTACTTC.

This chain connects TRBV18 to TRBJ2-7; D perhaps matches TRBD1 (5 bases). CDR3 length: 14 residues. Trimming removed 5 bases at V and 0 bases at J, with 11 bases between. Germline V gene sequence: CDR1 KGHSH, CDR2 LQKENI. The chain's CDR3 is CASSARQSSYEQYF. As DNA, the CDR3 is TGTGCCAGCTCAGCTCGACAGAGCTCCTACGAGCAGTACTTC.